This T cell receptor (beta chain) was captured in a study of OX40 agonist ivuxolimab in advanced cancers. Here immunoSEQ multiplex PCR was the method, and the copy in TCRdb shows in-frame clones only, minus some. The sample has about 13,000 clones, nearly 85% seen once. Per germline, CDR1 SGHDT and CDR2 YYEEEE. CDR3 length: 14 residues. V lost 3 bases to trimming and J lost 2 bases; unmatched junction nucleotides: 4. This chain links TRBV5-6 with TRBJ1-1; 7 nucleotides align to TRBD1. The receptor's source is an adult with an advanced solid tumor such as melanoma, head and neck, liver or kidney cancer. The sample in question was CD4+ or CD8+ T cells sorted from blood, obtained in a trial of the OX40 agonist ivuxolimab. The CDR3 sequence is CASSWGGGNTEAFF. CDR3 bases: TGTGCCAGCAGCTGGGGAGGGGGCAACACTGAAGCTTTCTTT.